This T cell receptor (beta chain) emerged from a study of OX40 agonist ivuxolimab in advanced cancers. Study-wide findings and caveats: CD4+ and CD8+ T cells in blood underwent clonal expansion by week 6 at 0.1 to 3.0 mg/kg. Not determined was the antigen specificity of the expanded peripheral T cells. Low normalized clonal expansion also occurred in some nonresponding patients.

Generated by immunoSEQ multiplex PCR, the TCRdb table keeps only in-frame clones and is missing some. The top ten hold approximately 0.51% of the sample, which has around 120,000 clones, 75% to 90% seen once. Germline V lookup: CDR1 KGHSH, CDR2 LQKENI. CDR3 length: 13 residues. The junction had 5 bases not matched to a gene; V was cut back by 6 bases and J by 4 bases. As concerns this clone: Antigen specificity is unknown.

Sampling times: baseline, cycle 4 day 1, cycle 7 day 1. The V and J genes are TRBV18 and TRBJ1-1; 7 bases match TRBD1. This clonotype was sampled from an adult with an advanced solid tumor such as melanoma, head and neck, liver or kidney cancer. Here the sequenced sample was CD4+ or CD8+ T cells sorted from blood, taken in a trial of the OX40 agonist ivuxolimab. The CDR3 loop is CASSSSGGTEAFF. DNA for the CDR3: TGTGCCAGCTCGTCCTCAGGGGGCACTGAAGCTTTCTTT.